The 31 T cell receptor beta chains reported below all come from one sample, sequenced in a study of blood T cell repertoires in COVID-19. Clones were sequenced by immunoSEQ multiplex PCR, and TCRdb holds only the in-frame ones, with some missing. The repertoire consists of 250,000 to 400,000 clones, with more than 75% occurring once and the leading ten covering 1%. Input material: peripheral blood. The receptors were gathered from a man aged 50 to 59 with active or convalescent COVID-19.

V and J are TRBV3-1 (or the pseudogene TRBV3-2) and TRBJ2-4; TRBD2 agrees at 14 bases. The CDR3 totals 18 residues. The V gene end was trimmed by 0 bases and the J gene end by 7 bases; junction bases not matched to a gene: 8. Per the germline V gene, CDR1 is LGHDT and CDR2 is YNNKEL (reference sequence). CDR3 DNA: TGTGCCAGCAGCCAAGAGCCGACTAGCGGGAGGGCCGGTAACATTCAGTACTTC. As protein: CASSQEPTSGRAGNIQYF.

This clone was found a few times. The genes are TRBV19 and TRBJ2-4; 7 bases line up with TRBD2. Trimming at V came to 3 bases and at J to 0 bases, leaving 5 bases not matched to a gene. There are 16 residues in the CDR3. Germline V gene lookup returns CDR1 LNHDA and CDR2 SQIVND (reference sequence). The CDR3 reads CASSIGLAGAKNIQYF. CDR3 DNA sequence: TGTGCCAGTAGTATCGGGTTAGCGGGAGCCAAAAACATTCAGTACTTC.

The CDR3 here is CASSWGTGDNSPLHF. Here the CDR3 DNA reads TGTGCCAGCAGCTGGGGGACAGGGGATAATTCACCCCTCCACTTT. The chain has TRBV7-2 and TRBJ1-6; TRBD1 agrees at 10 bases. From germline, CDR1 is SGHTA and CDR2 FQGNSA. Trimming cost V 4 bases and J 5 bases; bases outside gene matches: 2. The CDR3 consists of 15 residues.

This clone was seen only once. This chain uses TRBV11-1 with TRBJ2-5; D not certain. Trimming pared 3 bases from V and 1 base from J, leaving 9 bases between. The CDR3 contains 14 residues. Looked up from germline, CDR1 is SGHAT and CDR2 is FQDESV (reference sequence). The CDR3 here is CASSLGRSQETQYF. The CDR3 nucleotides read TGTGCCAGCAGCTTGGGCAGATCCCAAGAGACCCAGTACTTC.

The rearrangement uses TRBV18 and TRBJ2-7, with 9 positions matching TRBD1. The CDR3 spans 14 residues. From germline, CDR1 is KGHSH and CDR2 LQKENI. Trimming removed 3 bases from V and 3 bases from J; junction bases left unmatched: 3. CDR3 protein: CASSPTGGDYEQYF. CDR3 in DNA: TGTGCCAGCTCACCGACAGGGGGGGACTACGAGCAGTACTTC.

The chain joins TRBV30 to TRBJ1-3; D remains ambiguous. The CDR3 sequence is 13 residues long. Germline assignment: CDR1 GTSNPN and CDR2 SVGIG (reference sequence). Trimming left V 5 bases short and J 0 bases short, with 8 bases between. The CDR3 nucleotides read TGTGCCTGGGTAAGCGGCTCTGGAAACACCATATATTTT. It is translated as CAWVSGSGNTIYF.

This chain uses TRBV20-1 with TRBJ1-2; TRBD1 matches 7 bases. Trimming cost V 3 bases and J 5 bases; bases outside gene matches: 6. The CDR3 totals 13 residues. Germline V gene lookup returns CDR1 DFQATT and CDR2 SNEGSKA (reference sequence). As DNA, the CDR3 is TGCAGTGCTAGTAGGGGGACAGAATATGGCTACACCTTC. Translation: CSASRGTEYGYTF.

The chain has TRBV3-1 (or the pseudogene TRBV3-2) and TRBJ2-1; tentatively, D is TRBD2 (6 bases). This CDR3 has 14 residues. V lost 3 bases to trimming and J lost 4 bases, with 10 bases between them. Germline V gene data show CDR1 as LGHDT and CDR2 as YNNKEL (reference sequence). The CDR3: CASSHSGVYNEQFF. The CDR3 coding sequence is TGTGCCAGCAGCCACTCGGGGGTGTACAATGAGCAGTTCTTC.

Regarding this clone: The junction differs from germline at one of its ends, possibly a read error. The chain combines TRBV28 with TRBJ1-2; D gene ambiguous. In germline, CDR1 is MDHEN, CDR2 SYDVKM. CDR3 length: 12 amino acids. CDR3 in amino acids: CASSLEGGRELF. CDR3 nucleotides: TGTGCCAGCAGTTTAGAGGGAGGGAGGGAACTCTTC.

This clone has a count of ten or more. The V call is TRBV4-1, the J call TRBJ2-2, with D possibly being TRBD1 (7 bases). The germline V and J ends were trimmed by 4 bases and 1 base, with 19 bases remaining between them. The germline V gene encodes CDR1 MGHRA and CDR2 YSYEKL. CDR3 length equals 18 residues. As DNA, the CDR3 is TGCGCCAGCAGCCCAGGGGGGTTCATAGCGGAGAACACCGGGGAGCTGTTTTTT. Amino acids: CASSPGGFIAENTGELFF.

The chain has TRBV19 and TRBJ1-2, with D tentatively TRBD1 (6 bases). Germline loops: CDR1 LNHDA, CDR2 SQIVND (reference sequence). The V and J ends lost 5 bases and 6 bases respectively, with 28 bases between them. This CDR3 contains 18 residues. CDR3 sequence: CASSVSNAYTGKVDGYTF. The CDR3 nucleotides read TGTGCCAGTAGTGTATCGAATGCCTACACAGGGAAGGTAGATGGCTACACCTTC.

The chain is built from TRBV28 and TRBJ2-7, with D possibly being TRBD2 (7 bases). CDR1 and CDR2 (germline): MDHEN, SYDVKM. Trimming stripped 7 bases from V and 1 base from J, with 20 bases between. The CDR3 has 16 amino acids. The CDR3 bases are TGTGCCAGCATCCCGCGAGGTGGGAGGGGGTCCTACGAGCAGTACTTC. This encodes CASIPRGGRGSYEQYF.

The chain couples TRBV19 to TRBJ1-5; the match to TRBD1 covers 7 bases. The CDR3 is made up of 14 amino acids. Germline values: CDR1 LNHDA, CDR2 SQIVND (reference sequence). V lost 6 bases to trimming and J lost 7 bases; unmatched junction nucleotides: 9. The CDR3, as DNA: TGTGCCAGTAGCCCAGACAGGGAACGGCAGCCCCAGCATTTT. It specifies CASSPDRERQPQHF. Combining the CDR3 with reference TRBV19 and TRBJ1-5 gives the whole variable domain DGGITQSPKYLFRKEGQNVTLSCEQNLNHDAMYWYRQDPGQGLRLIYYSQIVNDFQKGDIAEGYSVSREKKESFPLTVTSAQKNPTAFYLCASSPDRERQPQHFGDGTRLSIL.

This chain uses TRBV5-8 with TRBJ2-3, with 9 bases identical to TRBD2. The CDR3 extends over 14 amino acids. Germline values: CDR1 SGHTS, CDR2 YDEGEE. Germline trimming cut 4 bases from V and 6 bases from J; bases unmatched to any gene: 6. The DNA of the CDR3 is TGTGCCAGCAGCGGCGGGAGGGCCTCGGATACGCAGTATTTT. Residues: CASSGGRASDTQYF.

The chain recombines TRBV19 with TRBJ1-3; D uncertain. Trimming removed 7 bases at V and 1 base at J, with 23 bases between. Germline V CDR1 and CDR2: LNHDA, SQIVND (reference sequence). CDR3 length: 18 amino acids. This chain's CDR3 is CASTSSGYSYPSGNTIYF. CDR3 in DNA: TGTGCCAGTACCTCGTCCGGGTACTCATATCCATCTGGAAACACCATATATTTT.

The CDR3 reads CASSQQGQGSYEQYF. The CDR3 DNA is TGTGCCAGCAGCCAACAGGGCCAGGGGTCCTACGAGCAGTACTTC. J is TRBJ2-7 and V is TRBV6-5, with D perhaps matching TRBD1 (6 bases). Germline V lookup: CDR1 MNHEY, CDR2 SVGAGI. There are 15 residues in the CDR3. Trimming took 6 bases from V and 1 from J, leaving 16 bases between them.

The chain recombines TRBV18 with TRBJ2-1; 7 bases map to TRBD2. There are 15 residues in the CDR3. Germline V gene sequence: CDR1 KGHSH, CDR2 LQKENI. V dropped 3 bases and J dropped 6; count of bases not matched to a gene: 8. The DNA of the CDR3 is TGTGCCAGCTCACCTCCGGGACTACGTGGCAATGAGCAGTTCTTC. Translating it yields CASSPPGLRGNEQFF.

This clone was seen only a few times. The chain links TRBV4-3 to TRBJ1-2, with 7 nucleotides matching TRBD1. V dropped 3 bases and J dropped 4; count of bases not matched to a gene: 5. The CDR3 loop spans 14 amino acids. The V gene's germline CDR1 is LGHNA and CDR2 YSLEER. DNA for the CDR3: TGCGCCAGCAGCCACCGACAGGGAATCTATGGCTACACCTTC. Amino acids: CASSHRQGIYGYTF.

V is TRBV6-2 or TRBV6-3 and J is TRBJ2-2; D is unclear. The CDR3 has 15 amino acids. V dropped 2 bases and J dropped 3 bases, with 10 bases sitting between them. The germline V gene has CDR1 MNHEY and CDR2 SVGEGT. Here the CDR3 reads CASSYPLDDTGELFF. The CDR3 DNA reads as TGTGCCAGCAGTTACCCCCTAGATGACACCGGGGAGCTGTTTTTT.

J is TRBJ2-3 and V is TRBV30; 11 bases agree with TRBD1. The junction had 6 bases not matched to a gene; V was cut back by 3 bases and J by 4 bases. The germline V gene encodes CDR1 GTSNPN and CDR2 SVGIG (reference sequence). The CDR3 is 15 residues long. The CDR3 DNA reads as TGTGCCTGGAGCCTCCGGGGACAGGGGGCAGATACGCAGTATTTT. Translated: CAWSLRGQGADTQYF.

The chain joins TRBV29-1 to TRBJ1-1, with 8 bases lining up with TRBD1. The ends lost 6 bases at V and 4 bases at J; junction bases unmatched: 4. Germline V gene sequence: CDR1 SQVTM, CDR2 ANQGSEA. The CDR3 runs to 12 residues. The CDR3 nucleotides read TGCAGCGTGGACAGGGATGGCACTGAAGCTTTCTTT. Amino acids: CSVDRDGTEAFF.

In its sample, this clone was seen a few times. The chain uses TRBV3-1 (or the pseudogene TRBV3-2) and TRBJ1-6, with 8 bases aligning to TRBD1. This CDR3 has 16 residues. V lost 3 bases to trimming and J lost 9 bases; unmatched junction nucleotides: 10. From germline, CDR1 is LGHDT and CDR2 YNNKEL (reference sequence). CDR3: CASSHPLDREGSPLHF. CDR3 DNA sequence: TGTGCCAGCAGCCATCCTCTGGACAGGGAGGGTTCACCCCTCCACTTT.

The chain employs TRBV5-6 and TRBJ2-3, with D perhaps TRBD2 (5 bases). CDR3 length: 11 residues. With 2 bases removed from V and 10 bases from J, the gap between germline ends came to 8 bases. Looked up from germline, CDR1 is SGHDT and CDR2 is YYEEEE. CDR3 DNA: TGTGCCAGCAGCTTCCGGGGTTCGCAGTATTTT. Encoded protein: CASSFRGSQYF.

The chain combines TRBV19 with TRBJ2-7; possible D gene TRBD1, 5 bases. Germline V gives CDR1 LNHDA, CDR2 SQIVND (reference sequence). The V end was cut by 4 bases, the J end by 3 bases, with 13 bases between. The CDR3 contains 14 residues. This chain's CDR3 is CASSSQGGIYEQYF. The CDR3 DNA is TGTGCCAGTAGTAGCCAGGGTGGGATCTACGAGCAGTACTTC.

The chain carries TRBV28 and TRBJ1-4; 8 bases agree with TRBD1. The germline V gene has CDR1 MDHEN and CDR2 SYDVKM. This CDR3 has 15 residues. Trimming at V came to 5 bases and at J to 4 bases, leaving 6 bases not matched to a gene. CDR3 sequence reads: CASSTGQGYNEKLFF. The CDR3 DNA reads TGTGCCAGCAGTACTGGACAGGGATATAATGAAAAACTGTTTTTT.

This rearrangement joins TRBV28 to TRBJ1-4; D is possibly TRBD1 (5 bases). Between the trimmed V and J ends, which lost 2 bases and 5 bases, there was a span of 12 bases. The V gene's germline CDR1 is MDHEN and CDR2 SYDVKM. This CDR3 contains 15 residues. The DNA for the CDR3 is TGTGCCAGCAGTTTACTCGCCAGGGAAAATGAAAAACTGTTTTTT. This codes for CASSLLARENEKLFF.

This rearrangement joins TRBV10-3 to TRBJ2-5; D is ambiguous. V was shortened by 6 bases and J by 2 bases, with 10 bases between the two germline ends. Germline values: CDR1 ENHRY, CDR2 SYGVKD. The CDR3 is 13 residues long. DNA for the CDR3: TGTGCCATCAGCCCGCGGATGCAAGAGACCCAGTACTTC. Amino acids: CAISPRMQETQYF.

The chain joins TRBV18 to TRBJ1-5; D perhaps matches TRBD1 (6 bases). Germline V gives CDR1 KGHSH, CDR2 LQKENI. CDR3 length: 15 amino acids. V lost 3 bases and J 7 bases, leaving 16 bases between the germline ends. For the CDR3, the DNA is TGTGCCAGCTCACCTCGCGGACAGTCAGGGCAGCCCCAGCATTTT. Encoded protein: CASSPRGQSGQPQHF.

The CDR3 DNA follows: TGTGCCAGCAGCCAGACAGGGGGCATTGCCGGGGAGCTGTTTTTT. The encoded protein is CASSQTGGIAGELFF. The chain uses TRBV7-3 and TRBJ2-2, with 10 bases identical to TRBD1. The CDR3 length is 15 residues. Looked up from germline, CDR1 is SGHTA and CDR2 is FQGTGA. V lost 5 bases to trimming and J lost 6 bases; unmatched junction nucleotides: 6.

The CDR3 loop is CASSRGQGHNEQFF. As DNA, the CDR3 is TGCGCCAGCAGCAGGGGACAGGGTCACAATGAGCAGTTCTTC. The rearrangement uses TRBV4-3 and TRBJ2-1, with 9 bases identical to TRBD1. V lost 5 bases to trimming and J lost 5 bases; unmatched junction nucleotides: 4. The germline V gene has CDR1 LGHNA and CDR2 YSLEER. CDR3 length: 14 residues.

The chain links TRBV15 to TRBJ1-2; the match to TRBD1 covers 7 bases. CDR1 and CDR2 (germline): LNHNV, YYDKDF (reference sequence). Unmatched junction bases numbered 10, after V lost 0 bases and J lost 6 bases. CDR3 length equals 16 residues. The CDR3 reads CATSRDLRDSLNGYTF. The CDR3 DNA reads as TGTGCCACCAGCAGAGATCTTCGGGACAGCCTTAATGGCTACACCTTC. Full variable domain (missing parts from reference TRBV15 and TRBJ1-2): DAMVIQNPRYQVTQFGKPVTLSCSQTLNHNVMYWYQQKSSQAPKLLFHYYDKDFNNEADTPDNFQSRRPNTSFCFLDIRSPGLGDTAMYLCATSRDLRDSLNGYTFGSGTRLTVV.